The 3 T cell receptor beta chains given below trace back to one sample, sequenced in a study of sequential checkpoint blockade in melanoma. Treatment: randomized to nivolumab then ipilimumab (arm A) or the reverse (arm B). Using immunoSEQ multiplex PCR, the repertoire was profiled, and TCRdb retains in-frame clones only, with some absent. This table has 20,000 to 25,000 clones, approximately 30% appearing once. Sequencing used tumor tissue (inferred from file names), obtained from a patient given nivolumab and ipilimumab in sequence. These receptors were taken from a human donor with melanoma.

There are a few counts of this clone. The chain joins TRBV10-3 to TRBJ1-3; no reliable D call. This CDR3 is 12 amino acids long. The V gene lost 11 bases and the J gene lost 3 bases, with 11 bases spanning the gap. Germline CDR1 and CDR2: ENHRY and SYGVKD. The DNA for the CDR3 is TGTGCCGTGAAAGGTTTTGGAAACACCATATATTTT. This gives the protein CAVKGFGNTIYF.

There are a few counts of this clone. This chain's CDR3 is CASSLGGAGTTREQFF. In DNA, the CDR3 is TGTGCCAGCAGCTTAGGAGGAGCAGGTACCACACGTGAGCAGTTCTTC. The chain uses TRBV11-3 and TRBJ2-1; D is unresolved. Germline CDR1 is SGHNT and CDR2 is YENEEA. This CDR3 comprises 16 residues. The ends were cut back, 1 base at V and 9 bases at J, with 19 bases in the middle.

This clone has only a few counts. This chain links TRBV6-8 with TRBJ1-1; no clear D gene. With 6 bases removed from V and 1 base from J, the gap between germline ends came to 9 bases. Germline V gene lookup returns CDR1 MNHGY and CDR2 SAAAGT. The CDR3 length is 13 residues. The CDR3 DNA is TGTGCCAGCAGGGCAGCCCAGAACACTGAAGCTTTCTTT. Its protein is CASRAAQNTEAFF.